This TCR beta chain is drawn from a study of shared clonotypes between healthy human individuals. Assay used: immunoSEQ multiplex PCR; TCRdb lists only in-frame clones, some missing. This table has more than 1 million clones, around 82% appearing once. The CDR3 contains 15 residues. Germline V gene lookup returns CDR1 MDHEN and CDR2 SYDVKM. Germline trimming cut 5 bases from V and 4 bases from J; bases unmatched to any gene: 8. The receptor was derived from a man younger than 35 in good health. Some clones in this sample may be carry-over from other donors' samples. The V call is TRBV28, the J call TRBJ2-5, with 9 bases lining up with TRBD2. The sample consisted of memory CD4+ T cells from PBMCs. Subset: CD45RA-negative fraction. The CDR3 protein is CASSLPGLAIETQYF. The CDR3 DNA reads as TGTGCCAGCAGTCTACCGGGACTAGCTATAGAGACCCAGTACTTC.